One and the same sample provided the 11 T cell receptor beta chains below, sequenced in a study of T cell responses to AZD1222 COVID-19 vaccine. Sequenced by immunoSEQ multiplex PCR; TCRdb stores in-frame clones only, minus some. The profile shows 83,000 or so clones, roughly 90% of them singletons. The sequenced sample was peripheral blood, obtained 28 days after the second AZD1222 dose. These receptors were taken from an adult who received the AZD1222 COVID-19 vaccine.

The chain recombines TRBV6-5 with TRBJ1-1, with unresolved D. Per germline, CDR1 MNHEY and CDR2 SVGAGI. CDR3 length: 13 residues. CDR3 sequence reads: CVHTLNQNTEAFF. The CDR3 DNA reads as TGTGTTCATACTTTAAACCAGAACACTGAAGCTTTCTTT.

About this clone: Additional DNA sequences in this sample encode the identical CDR3. The chain links TRBV7-9 to TRBJ2-1, with D unresolved. The V end was cut by 4 bases, the J end by 4 bases, with 5 bases between. CDR3 length: 12 residues. Germline V gene data show CDR1 as SEHNR and CDR2 as FQNEAQ (reference sequence). The DNA for the CDR3 is TGTGCCAGCAGCTGGGATTACAATGAGCAGTTCTTC. Translated: CASSWDYNEQFF.

The CDR3 loop reads CASSLDRGYNEQFF. The CDR3 nucleotides are TGCGCCAGCAGCTTGGACAGGGGATACAATGAGCAGTTCTTC. V gene TRBV5-1 combines with J gene TRBJ2-1; 7 bases align to TRBD1. This CDR3 has 14 residues. Trimming at V came to 0 bases and at J to 4 bases, leaving 1 base not matched to a gene. The germline CDR1 and CDR2 sequences are SGHRS and YFSETQ.

The rearrangement links TRBV28 to TRBJ2-7, with D possibly being TRBD2 (6 bases). Germline CDR1 is MDHEN and CDR2 is SYDVKM. V was shortened by 3 bases and J by 7 bases, with 16 bases between the two germline ends. This CDR3 is built from 14 residues. CDR3 loop: CASSFGGTPGEQYF. The CDR3 bases are TGTGCCAGCAGTTTTGGCGGGACTCCTGGGGAGCAGTACTTC.

V and J are TRBV28 and TRBJ2-3; D is undetermined. From germline, CDR1 is MDHEN and CDR2 SYDVKM. Trimming pared 8 bases from V and 8 bases from J, leaving 23 bases between. This CDR3 contains 15 residues. The CDR3 spells CASAYPETLAGTQYF. CDR3 in DNA: TGTGCCAGCGCTTACCCGGAGACCCTCGCCGGTACGCAGTATTTT.

This clone was counted a single time. The chain uses TRBV9 and TRBJ2-1, with TRBD2 matching over 12 bases. Germline-derived CDR1 and CDR2 are SGDLS and YYNGEE. This CDR3 region has 17 residues. With 1 base clipped from V and 5 bases from J, the junction kept 7 bases outside the gene matches. The CDR3 nucleotides read TGTGCCAGCAGCGTATCCGGACTAGCGGGAAGTAACAATGAGCAGTTCTTC. It is translated as CASSVSGLAGSNNEQFF.

The V call is TRBV7-2, the J call TRBJ2-7; D not certain. Trimming took off 1 base at V and 0 bases at J, with 13 bases between the two ends. Germline CDR1 SGHTA, CDR2 FQGNSA. The CDR3 runs to 16 residues. The CDR3 sequence: CASSLVPELYSYEQYF. CDR3 DNA sequence: TGTGCCAGCAGCTTAGTTCCAGAATTGTACTCCTACGAGCAGTACTTC.

The rearrangement uses TRBV5-4 and TRBJ2-7, with TRBD1 identical over 7 bases. The CDR3 sequence is 13 residues long. Germline V CDR1 and CDR2: SGHNT, YYREEE (reference sequence). V shed 3 bases and J 2 bases; nucleotides not matched to a gene: 2. The CDR3 DNA follows: TGTGCCAGCAGCTCGGGACAGCCCTACGAGCAGTACTTC. Its translation: CASSSGQPYEQYF.

This clone appeared a single time. The chain employs TRBV5-6 and TRBJ2-6; no firm D call. Germline V gene sequence: CDR1 SGHDT, CDR2 YYEEEE. This CDR3 spans 18 amino acids. The ends were cut back, 0 bases at V and 3 bases at J, with 16 bases in the middle. The CDR3 DNA reads TGTGCCAGCAGCTTGGGATTCTTTTCGGGTAGTGGGGCCAACGTCCTGACTTTC. It specifies CASSLGFFSGSGANVLTF.

This clone has only one observation. The chain recombines TRBV7-3 with TRBJ2-3; 8 bases agree with TRBD1. Germline trimming cut 4 bases from V and 10 bases from J; bases unmatched to any gene: 10. This CDR3 is built from 14 residues. Per the germline V gene, CDR1 is SGHTA and CDR2 is FQGTGA. CDR3 sequence (DNA): TGTGCCAGCAGCTCCTCAGGGGGCGGGTTGCCGCAGTATTTT. As protein: CASSSSGGGLPQYF.

This clone was found once. V and J are TRBV9 and TRBJ1-6, with 9 positions matching TRBD1. With 4 bases clipped from V and 10 bases from J, the junction kept 6 bases outside the gene matches. Germline CDR1 SGDLS, CDR2 YYNGEE. CDR3 length: 14 residues. The CDR3 DNA reads TGTGCCAGCAGCTCGGGACAGGGAAACTCACCCCTCCACTTT. Translation: CASSSGQGNSPLHF.